This record concerns one T cell receptor (beta chain) sequence. Its antigen remains unidentified. Method: immunoSEQ multiplex PCR; TCRdb's copy keeps in-frame clones and lacks some. The table has roughly 36,000 clones, around 74% seen once. The record originates from a study of vaccination effects on CD4 cells after COVID-19. This CDR3 region has 15 residues. Trimming shortened V by 7 bases and J by 0 bases, and 17 bases separated the two germline ends. Germline V lookup: CDR1 GTSNPN, CDR2 SVGIG (reference sequence). A roughly 10-day culture period preceded the isolation of CD4+ T cells. Sequences were derived from CD4+ T cells from PBMCs cultured without peptide, sampled before COVID-19 vaccination. The origin of this receptor is a human donor who received a COVID-19 vaccine. This chain uses TRBV30 with TRBJ2-3; D gene unclear. CDR3 protein: CAYTSRLKSTDTQYF. In nucleotides, the CDR3 is TGTGCCTATACCTCTAGGTTAAAAAGCACAGATACGCAGTATTTT.